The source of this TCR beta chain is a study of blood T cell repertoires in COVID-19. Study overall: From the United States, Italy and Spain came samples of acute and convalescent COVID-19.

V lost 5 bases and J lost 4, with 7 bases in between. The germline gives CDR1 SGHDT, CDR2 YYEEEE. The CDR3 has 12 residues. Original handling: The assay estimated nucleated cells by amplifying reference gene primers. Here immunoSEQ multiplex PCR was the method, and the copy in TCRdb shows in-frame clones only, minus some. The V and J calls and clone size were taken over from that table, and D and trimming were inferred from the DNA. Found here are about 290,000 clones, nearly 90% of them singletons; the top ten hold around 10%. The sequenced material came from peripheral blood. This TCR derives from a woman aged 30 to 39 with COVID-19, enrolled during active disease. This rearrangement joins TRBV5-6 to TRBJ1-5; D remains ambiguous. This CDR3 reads CASRRGNQPQHF. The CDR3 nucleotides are TGTGCCAGCAGGAGAGGGAATCAGCCCCAGCATTTT. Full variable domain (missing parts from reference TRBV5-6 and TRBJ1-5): DAGVTQSPTHLIKTRGQQVTLRCSPKSGHDTVSWYQQALGQGPQFIFQYYEEEERQRGNFPDRFSGHQFPNYSSELNVNALLLGDSALYLCASRRGNQPQHFGDGTRLSIL.